This T cell receptor (beta chain) derives from a study of cytomegalovirus exposure and HLA in healthy donors. Notes on the study in general: According to the study, roughly 160 TCR beta chains were cytomegalovirus-associated.

Germline assignment: CDR1 SGDLS and CDR2 YYNGEE. This CDR3 is built from 13 residues. Trimming pared 0 bases from V and 7 bases from J, leaving 11 bases between. This clone was seen more than once but under ten times. What it recognizes is unknown. Use of 60 Vbeta and 13 Jbeta primers characterized the PCR. This table comes from immunoSEQ multiplex PCR, and its TCRdb copy is limited to in-frame clones, with some not included. Of about 130,000 clones listed, 77% were seen once; the top ten hold around 13%. The specimen sequenced was PBMCs. The sequence came from a woman between 40 and 55 years old in good health and CMV-seropositive. The chain couples TRBV9 to TRBJ2-7, with D possibly being TRBD2 (6 bases). This CDR3 reads CASSVAGGREQYF. The CDR3 DNA follows: TGTGCCAGCAGCGTAGCTGGTGGGAGGGAGCAGTACTTC.